This is a list of T cell receptor beta chains from one sample in a study of long-term antiretroviral therapy in people with HIV. Clones were read by immunoSEQ multiplex PCR, and TCRdb kept only the in-frame ones, dropping some. The sample carries about 20,000 clones, 80% to 95% recorded once. Source: unsorted PBMCs, taken 4.4 years after starting antiretroviral therapy. The receptors come from a woman between 50 and 59 years old with HIV. Both conserved end residues are part of each CDR3. D genes are given only for firm matches. Expanded clones are given a class, and other clones once, few, many or no size at all.

.	.	TRBJ2-5	TRBV7-8	CASSLRRDILQETQYF	TGTGCCAGCAGCTTAAGACGTGACATTCTCCAAGAGACCCAGTACTTC
.	TRBD1	TRBJ1-6	TRBV30	CAWSGQGAHNSPLHF	TGTGCCTGGAGTGGGCAGGGGGCGCATAATTCACCCCTCCACTTT
.	.	TRBJ1-1	TRBV10-1	CASSRTGDTEAFF	TGCGCCAGCTCCAGGACGGGAGACACTGAAGCTTTCTTT
.	TRBD2	TRBJ2-2	TRBV25-1	CASSDPTSGGASGELFF	TGTGCCAGCAGTGACCCGACTAGCGGGGGGGCCTCCGGGGAGCTGTTTTTT
.	.	TRBJ1-2	TRBV30	CAWSVLRGNYGYTF	TGTGCCTGGAGTGTACTAAGGGGTAACTATGGCTACACCTTC
.	TRBD2	TRBJ2-7	TRBV10-3	CAIGEGLDDEQYF	TGTGCCATCGGGGAGGGGCTCGATGACGAGCAGTACTTC
.	TRBD1	TRBJ2-5	TRBV10-3	CAIRDRDRDRQETQYF	TGTGCCATCAGAGACCGGGACAGGGACCGTCAAGAGACCCAGTACTTC
.	.	TRBJ1-1	TRBV30	CAWSSGTPEAFF	TGTGCCTGGTCCTCGGGGACACCTGAAGCTTTCTTT
.	.	TRBJ2-3	TRBV11-3	CASSEVSSTDTQYF	TGTGCCAGCAGTGAAGTCAGTAGCACAGATACGCAGTATTTT
.	.	TRBJ2-7	TRBV4-3	CASSQDPGGLEEQYF	TGCGCCAGCAGCCAAGATCCCGGCGGGCTGGAAGAGCAGTACTTC
.	.	TRBJ2-3	TRBV29-1	CSAQSRTADTQYF	TGCAGCGCTCAGTCCCGGACCGCAGATACGCAGTATTTT
.	.	TRBJ2-7	TRBV7-9	CASSLIGGAYEQYF	TGTGCCAGCAGCTTAATAGGGGGAGCCTACGAGCAGTACTTC
.	TRBD2	TRBJ2-3	TRBV4-1	CASSLTPGLAGITSTDTQYF	TGCGCCAGCAGCCTAACTCCGGGACTAGCGGGGATAACTAGCACAGATACGCAGTATTTT
.	.	TRBJ2-6	TRBV5-1	CASSLDTGYSGANVLTF	TGCGCCAGCAGCTTGGACACTGGGTACTCTGGGGCCAACGTCCTGACTTTC
.	.	TRBJ1-3	TRBV7-2	CASTPEERRNTIYF	TGTGCCAGCACCCCGGAGGAACGACGAAACACCATATATTTT
.	TRBD1	TRBJ1-2	TRBV4-1	CASAPDRHYGYTF	TGCGCCAGCGCCCCGGACAGGCACTATGGCTACACCTTC
.	TRBD1	TRBJ1-5	TRBV6-6	CASTVDRGSGQPQHF	TGTGCCAGCACCGTAGACAGGGGATCGGGTCAGCCCCAGCATTTT
.	.	TRBJ2-2	TRBV2	CASSGGQASGELFF	TGTGCCAGCAGTGGGGGGCAGGCCTCCGGGGAGCTGTTTTTT
once	.	TRBJ2-1	TRBV6-6	CASRERYEQFF	TGTGCCAGCAGAGAACGCTATGAGCAGTTCTTC
.	.	TRBJ2-7	TRBV9	CASSQGANEQYF	TGTGCCAGCAGCCAAGGGGCTAACGAGCAGTACTTC
few	TRBD2	TRBJ2-1	TRBV7-2	CASSPKASGAGGWNEQFF	TGTGCCAGCAGCCCTAAGGCTAGCGGGGCCGGCGGGTGGAATGAGCAGTTCTTC
.	TRBD1	TRBJ1-1	TRBV10-3	CAIRNRDRETMNTEAFF	TGTGCCATCAGAAACCGGGACAGAGAAACTATGAACACTGAAGCTTTCTTT
.	.	TRBJ2-3	TRBV11-2	CASSLADTQYF	TGTGCCAGCAGCTTAGCCGATACGCAGTATTTT
.	.	TRBJ2-5	TRBV12-5	CASGKTGQTQYF	TGTGCTAGTGGCAAAACGGGACAAACCCAGTACTTC
.	.	TRBJ2-7	TRBV14	CASSHGSTGAYEQYF	TGTGCCAGCAGCCATGGATCGACAGGTGCCTACGAGCAGTACTTC
.	.	TRBJ2-7	TRBV7-9	CASSLVAGLTYEQYF	TGTGCCAGCAGCTTAGTTGCGGGATTGACTTACGAGCAGTACTTC
.	.	TRBJ2-3	TRBV21-1	CASNHFGEVVDTDTQYF	TGTGCCAGCAATCACTTCGGGGAGGTGGTCGACACAGATACGCAGTATTTT
.	TRBD1	TRBJ2-5	TRBV19	CASSTGGETQYF	TGTGCCAGTAGCACAGGGGGGGAGACCCAGTACTTC
.	.	TRBJ1-6	TRBV30	CAWNRRSSYNSPLHF	TGTGCCTGGAACAGGCGTAGCTCCTATAATTCACCCCTCCACTTT
.	.	TRBJ2-5	TRBV6-5	CASSWVAGLETQYF	TGTGCCAGCAGTTGGGTGGCCGGCCTAGAGACCCAGTACTTC
.	TRBD1	TRBJ1-1	TRBV19	CASSRQGYTEAFF	TGTGCCAGTAGCCGACAGGGATACACTGAAGCTTTCTTT
.	TRBD1	TRBJ1-2	TRBV6-1	CASLTGGLGDGYTF	TGTGCCAGCTTAACAGGGGGCCTTGGGGATGGCTACACCTTC
.	.	TRBJ2-2	TRBV27	CASSSRRDTGELFF	TGTGCCAGCAGTTCGAGGAGGGACACCGGGGAGCTGTTTTTT
.	.	TRBJ2-1	TRBV7-9	CASSLAGTYNEQFF	TGTGCCAGCAGCTTAGCCGGGACTTACAATGAGCAGTTCTTC
.	.	TRBJ2-1	TRBV9	CASSVAGAYDYNEQFF	TGTGCCAGCAGCGTAGCAGGGGCTTATGATTACAATGAGCAGTTCTTC
.	.	TRBJ2-7	TRBV14	CASSPQGYEQYF	TGTGCCAGCAGCCCACAGGGCTACGAGCAGTACTTC